This T cell receptor (beta chain) came from a study of blood T cell repertoires in COVID-19. This table comes from immunoSEQ multiplex PCR, and its TCRdb copy is limited to in-frame clones, with some not included. The data show about 110,000 clones, over 65% seen once. V was clipped by 2 bases and J by 8 bases; unmatched bases: 5. Germline CDR1 is MNHEY and CDR2 is SVGAGI. This CDR3 comprises 14 residues. The chain has TRBV6-5 and TRBJ2-1, with TRBD2 matching over 8 bases. Input material: peripheral blood. This clonotype was sampled from a woman aged 80 or over with acute or convalescent COVID-19. CDR3 sequence (DNA): TGTGCCAGCAGTTACGGGTCTAGCGGGTATGAGCAGTTCTTC. Amino acids: CASSYGSSGYEQFF.